This T cell receptor beta chain was recorded in a study of shared T cell receptors in the human thymus. TCRdb keeps only in-frame clones here, not all; method: immunoSEQ multiplex PCR. The sample has some 700,000 clones, 88% seen once. Germline V gene sequence: CDR1 LNHNV, CDR2 YYDKDF (reference sequence). This CDR3 has 18 amino acids. Trimming left V 1 base short and J 2 bases short, with 21 bases between. A further study also used this sample, focusing on human thymus T cells.

The sequence was obtained from a boy in the first two years of life with a congenital heart defect. The chain is built from TRBV15 and TRBJ2-7, with D possibly TRBD2 on 6 matching bases. The sample comprised thymocytes. CDR3 in DNA: TGTGCCACCAGCAGAGTTCAGCGAGGGGCGGGACCCACCTACGAGCAGTACTTC. This codes for CATSRVQRGAGPTYEQYF.